Here is one T cell receptor beta chain with its context. The antigen remains undetermined. These data are taken from a study of blood T cells in healthy people across ages. Points from the study as a whole: Expanded clonotype shifts may have been confounded, as the donors had an unknown CMV status.

Each individual donor underwent a draw of about 9.1 milliliters of peripheral blood. The second PCR ran about 6 to 12 cycles with a sample-barcoded 5' primer and J-beta primers. Any given sample supplied a minimum of 3 million CDR3-containing paired-end reads. TCRdb re-called the 5' RACE reads with MiXCR, one entry per CDR3 protein. The data contain some 1.4 million distinct CDR3 sequences, around two fifths of them singletons. The material sequenced was blood. The origin of this receptor is a woman younger than 30 in good health.

Here the CDR3 reads CASSPGAGGALSLNEQFF. The CDR3 DNA reads TGTGCCAGCTCCCCGGGGGCGGGAGGGGCCCTGTCCCTCAATGAGCAGTTCTTC. The gene calls are TRBV14 and TRBJ2-1, with 9 positions matching TRBD2. The CDR3 has 18 residues. The germline V gene has CDR1 SGHDN and CDR2 FVKESK. Trimming removed 8 bases from V and 6 bases from J; junction bases left unmatched: 20.